This TCR beta chain came from a study of response to subunit inactivated influenza vaccine. The V gene lost 1 base and the J gene lost 6 bases, with 10 bases spanning the gap. Germline V gene sequence: CDR1 SGHTA, CDR2 FQGNSA. The CDR3 loop spans 13 amino acids. There are many counts of this clonotype. One entry per CDR3 protein, called by TCRdb with MiXCR from the RT-PCR reads. The sample holds roughly 500,000 distinct CDR3 sequences; approximately 20% are singletons and the top ten take around 2.8%. This same sample was also part of a study on T cells expressing NK-cell markers. That work adds: UMIs were included in TCR beta cDNA generated by 5'RACE template switching. All TCR beta repertoires analysed originated from sorted CD3+CD56+NKG2C+, CD3+CD56+NKG2C- and CD3+CD56-NKG2C+ T cells. In the group of eight sequenced donors, seven were HCMV-seropositive and one was seronegative. Top CD8+ clonotypes included the dominant CD3+CD56+NKG2C+ clonotypes in roughly 6 donors. Questions lingered over whether expanded NKG2C+ T cell clones were HCMV-specific.

The J gene is TRBJ2-7, the V gene TRBV7-2; possibly TRBD2 for D (6 bases). Sequencing used CD4+ T cells sorted from PBMCs, obtained 11 to 12 days after vaccination. This clonotype was obtained from a man aged 45 to 65 who received an inactivated influenza vaccine. The CDR3 spells CASSLGRAVEQYF. The CDR3 DNA reads as TGTGCCAGCAGCTTAGGGAGGGCAGTCGAGCAGTACTTC.